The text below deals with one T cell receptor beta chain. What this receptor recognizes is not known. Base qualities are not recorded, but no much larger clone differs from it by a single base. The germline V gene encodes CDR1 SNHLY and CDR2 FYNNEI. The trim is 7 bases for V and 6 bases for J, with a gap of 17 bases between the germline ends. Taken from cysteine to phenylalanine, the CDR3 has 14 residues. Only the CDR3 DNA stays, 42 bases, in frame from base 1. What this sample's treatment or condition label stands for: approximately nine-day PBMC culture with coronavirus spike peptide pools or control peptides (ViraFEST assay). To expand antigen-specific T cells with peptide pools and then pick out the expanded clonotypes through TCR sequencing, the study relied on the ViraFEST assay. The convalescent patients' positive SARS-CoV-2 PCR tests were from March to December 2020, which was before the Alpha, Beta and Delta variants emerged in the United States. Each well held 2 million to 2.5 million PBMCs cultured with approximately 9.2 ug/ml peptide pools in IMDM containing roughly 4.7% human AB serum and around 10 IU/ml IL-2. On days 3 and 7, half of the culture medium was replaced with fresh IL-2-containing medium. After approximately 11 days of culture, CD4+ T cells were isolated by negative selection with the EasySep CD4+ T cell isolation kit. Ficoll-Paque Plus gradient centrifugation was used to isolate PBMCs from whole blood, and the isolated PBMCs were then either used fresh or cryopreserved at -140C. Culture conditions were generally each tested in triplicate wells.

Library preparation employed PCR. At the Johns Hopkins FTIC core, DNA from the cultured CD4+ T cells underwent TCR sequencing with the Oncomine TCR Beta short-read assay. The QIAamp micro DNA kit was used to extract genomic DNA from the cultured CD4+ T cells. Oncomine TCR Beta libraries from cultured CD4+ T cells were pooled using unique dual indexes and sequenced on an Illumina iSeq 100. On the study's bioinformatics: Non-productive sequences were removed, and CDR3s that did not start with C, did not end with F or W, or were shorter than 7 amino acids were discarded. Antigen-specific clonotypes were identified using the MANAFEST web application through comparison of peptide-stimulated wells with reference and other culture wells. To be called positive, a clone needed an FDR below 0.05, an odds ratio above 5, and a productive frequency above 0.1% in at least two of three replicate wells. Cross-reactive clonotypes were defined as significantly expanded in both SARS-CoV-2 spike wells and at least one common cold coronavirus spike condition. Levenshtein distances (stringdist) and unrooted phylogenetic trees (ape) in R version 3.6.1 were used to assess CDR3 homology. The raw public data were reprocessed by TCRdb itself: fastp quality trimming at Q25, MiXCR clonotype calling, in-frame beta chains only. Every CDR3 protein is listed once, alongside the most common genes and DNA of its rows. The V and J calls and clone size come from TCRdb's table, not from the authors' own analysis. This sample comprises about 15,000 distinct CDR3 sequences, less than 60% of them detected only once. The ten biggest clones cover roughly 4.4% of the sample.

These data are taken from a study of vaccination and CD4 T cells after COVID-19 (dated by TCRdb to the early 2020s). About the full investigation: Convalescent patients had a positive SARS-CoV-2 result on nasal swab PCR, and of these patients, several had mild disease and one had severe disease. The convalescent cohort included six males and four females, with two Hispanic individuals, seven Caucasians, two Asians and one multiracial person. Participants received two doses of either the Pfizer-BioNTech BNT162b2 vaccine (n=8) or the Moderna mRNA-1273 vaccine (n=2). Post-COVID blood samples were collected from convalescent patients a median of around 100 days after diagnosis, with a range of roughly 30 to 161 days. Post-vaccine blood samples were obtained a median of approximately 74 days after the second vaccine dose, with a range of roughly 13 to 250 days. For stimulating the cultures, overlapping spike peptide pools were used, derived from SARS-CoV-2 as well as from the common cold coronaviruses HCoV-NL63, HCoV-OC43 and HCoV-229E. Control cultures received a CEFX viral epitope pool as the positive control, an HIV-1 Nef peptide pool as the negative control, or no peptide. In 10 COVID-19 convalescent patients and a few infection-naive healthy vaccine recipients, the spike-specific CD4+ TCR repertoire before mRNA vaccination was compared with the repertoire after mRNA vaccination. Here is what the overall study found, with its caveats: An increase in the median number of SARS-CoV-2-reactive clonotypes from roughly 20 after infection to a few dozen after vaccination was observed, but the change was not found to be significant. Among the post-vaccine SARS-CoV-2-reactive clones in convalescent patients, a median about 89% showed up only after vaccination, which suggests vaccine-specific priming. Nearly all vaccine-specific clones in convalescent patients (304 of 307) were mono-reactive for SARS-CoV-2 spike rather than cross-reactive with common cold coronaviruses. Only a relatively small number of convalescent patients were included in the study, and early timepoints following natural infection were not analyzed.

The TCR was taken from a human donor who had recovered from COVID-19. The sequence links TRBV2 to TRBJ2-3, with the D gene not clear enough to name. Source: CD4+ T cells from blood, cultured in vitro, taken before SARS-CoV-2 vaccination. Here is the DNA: TGTGCCAGCATCCCCCGCTCTGTCGTGGATACGCAGTATTTT. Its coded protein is CASIPRSVVDTQYF.